This is a list of T cell receptor beta chains from one sample in a study of cytomegalovirus exposure and HLA in healthy donors. TCRdb's copy holds only in-frame clones and misses some; the assay was immunoSEQ multiplex PCR. The repertoire has approximately 37,000 clones, 74% of them found once; the top ten carry approximately 6.3%. Source material: PBMCs. The receptor set was obtained from a man aged 25-40 years in good health and CMV-seronegative. CDR3s include the opening cysteine and the closing phenylalanine or tryptophan. Each record gives: V gene, clone size, D gene, J gene, CDR3 DNA, CDR3 protein. The D gene is left open where the match is weak. Expanded clones get a size class; other rows say once, few or many, or leave the size out.

>TRBV25-1|NA|NA|TRBJ2-1
TGTGCCAGCACGAGTTACAATGAGCAGTTCTTC
CASTSYNEQFF
>TRBV6-1|few|TRBD1|TRBJ1-4
TGTGCCACCCTAACAGGGGCGAATGAAAAACTGTTTTTT
CATLTGANEKLFF
>TRBV7-2|NA|TRBD1|TRBJ1-6
TGTGCCAGCAGCGCCTCGGGACAGAAGAATTCACCCCTCCACTTT
CASSASGQKNSPLHF
>TRBV5-1|NA|TRBD1|TRBJ2-2
TGCGCCAGCAGCTTGGTCCAGGGGGCAGACACCGGGGAGCTGTTTTTT
CASSLVQGADTGELFF
>TRBV6-5|NA|TRBD1|TRBJ1-3
TGTGCCAGCAGGACAGGGAGCTCTGGAAACACCATATATTTT
CASRTGSSGNTIYF
>TRBV6-1|few|TRBD1|TRBJ1-4
TGTGCCAGCAGTGAGGGACAGGGGGCGTTTGAAAAACTGTTTTTT
CASSEGQGAFEKLFF
>TRBV14|few|TRBD1|TRBJ2-7
TGTGCCAGCAGCCTCCTTGGGGCACAGGGGTATGAGCAGTACTTC
CASSLLGAQGYEQYF
>TRBV9|NA|TRBD1|TRBJ2-3
TGTGCCAGCAGCGGACAGGGGTCCAGTCCAGATACGCAGTATTTT
CASSGQGSSPDTQYF
>TRBV28|NA|TRBD1|TRBJ1-2
TGTGCCAGCAGTCAACAGGGGTTGGACTATGGCTACACCTTC
CASSQQGLDYGYTF
>TRBV14|NA|NA|TRBJ2-7
TGTGCCAGCAGCCGCCACGGGGAGCAGTACTTC
CASSRHGEQYF
>TRBV6-6|NA|TRBD1|TRBJ1-3
TGTGCCAGCGGACCGGGACAGGGAAACACCATATATTTT
CASGPGQGNTIYF
>TRBV18|once|TRBD1|TRBJ2-1
TGTGCCAGCTCACCCGGACAGGGGGCGAGCTTGGATGAGCAGTTCTTC
CASSPGQGASLDEQFF
>TRBV27|once|NA|TRBJ2-2
TGTGCCAGCCGGGATATAGACGGCACCGGGGAGCTGTTTTTT
CASRDIDGTGELFF
>TRBV28|NA|NA|TRBJ1-2
TGTGCCAGCAGGCCAGGGTTATATGGCTACACCTTC
CASRPGLYGYTF
>TRBV28|NA|TRBD1|TRBJ1-3
TGTGCCAGCAGCCCTGGGGACAGGGGCCAAAACACCATATATTTT
CASSPGDRGQNTIYF
>TRBV5-1|once|NA|TRBJ2-1
TGCACCAGCAGCTTGTTGGGTTCAACGGTACCGACTGGTGAGCAGTTCTTC
CTSSLLGSTVPTGEQFF
>TRBV27|NA|NA|TRBJ1-1
TGTGCCAGCAGTACCCACGATAGGAACACTGAAGCTTTCTTT
CASSTHDRNTEAFF
>TRBV25-1|NA|NA|TRBJ1-3
TGTGCCAGCCTCGATGGGGGGGGGAGCTCTGGAAACACCATATATTTT
CASLDGGGSSGNTIYF
>TRBV19|NA|NA|TRBJ1-1
TGTGCCAGTACCCTCCAGGGGACTGAAGCTTTCTTT
CASTLQGTEAFF
>TRBV2|NA|NA|TRBJ2-7
TGTGCCAGCAGTGAAGCGCGGGTCGGTACTTTTTCCTACGAGCAGTACTTC
CASSEARVGTFSYEQYF
>TRBV5-4|NA|NA|TRBJ2-1
TGTGCCAGCAGCTTCGGGGGCCTAGCGGTGGCCCGGGAGCAGTTCTTC
CASSFGGLAVAREQFF
>TRBV19|once|NA|TRBJ1-2
TGTGCCAGTAGTATATCACGGGACACAGGGACCGGCTACACCTTC
CASSISRDTGTGYTF
>TRBV4-1|NA|TRBD1|TRBJ2-7
TGCGCCAGCAGCCTCCTCCTGGGACAGAGCTCCTACGAGCAGTACTTC
CASSLLLGQSSYEQYF
>TRBV6-1|NA|TRBD1|TRBJ2-7
TGTGCCAGCAGTGAAATGTCAGGGGGTTACTACGAGCAGTACTTC
CASSEMSGGYYEQYF
>TRBV7-8|few|NA|TRBJ2-7
TGTGCCAGCAGCACTAGAGTTACCTACGAGCAGTACTTC
CASSTRVTYEQYF
>TRBV5-4|NA|NA|TRBJ2-2
TGTGCCAGCAGCTTCGGGGACTACACCGGGGAGCTGTTTTTT
CASSFGDYTGELFF
>TRBV5-4|NA|NA|TRBJ2-6
TGTGCCAGCAGCTTACTCACAGGCTCTGGGGCCAACGTCCTGACTTTC
CASSLLTGSGANVLTF
>TRBV2|once|NA|TRBJ1-2
TGTGCCAGCAGTGAAGACGGGATTAGGTATGGCTACACCTTC
CASSEDGIRYGYTF
>TRBV13|NA|TRBD2|TRBJ2-7
TGTGCCAGCAGCTTAGGCCTAATGACTAGCGGGGGAACCTACGAGCAGTACTTC
CASSLGLMTSGGTYEQYF
>TRBV11-2|once|NA|TRBJ2-5
TGTGCCAGCAGCTTAGTGGGGGGACAAGAGACCCAGTACTTC
CASSLVGGQETQYF
>TRBV6-1|NA|TRBD2|TRBJ2-3
TGTGCCAGCAGAACCGGGACTAGCAACGCAGATACGCAGTATTTT
CASRTGTSNADTQYF
>TRBV10-3|NA|TRBD1|TRBJ2-1
TGTGCCATCAGGGGGTCCGGGACAGGATTGTTTAATGAGCAGTTCTTC
CAIRGSGTGLFNEQFF
>TRBV9|NA|TRBD1|TRBJ1-2
TGTGCCAGCAGCGTAGAGGGACAGAACTATGGCTACCCCTTC
CASSVEGQNYGYPF
>TRBV5-1|NA|TRBD1|TRBJ2-3
TGCGCCAGCAGGTCCGGGACAGGGGGCACAGATACGCAGTATTTT
CASRSGTGGTDTQYF
>TRBV5-4|NA|NA|TRBJ1-2
TGTGCCAGCAGCATTGGACAGCACTATGGCTACCCCTTC
CASSIGQHYGYPF
>TRBV18|NA|NA|TRBJ2-1
TGTGCCAGCTCACCGGCGCGAGGAGGCAATGAGCAGTTCTTC
CASSPARGGNEQFF
>TRBV27|NA|TRBD2|TRBJ2-7
TGTGCCAGCAGGGGTACTAGCGGGGGATCCTACGAGCAGTACTTC
CASRGTSGGSYEQYF
>TRBV19|few|TRBD2|TRBJ2-1
TGTGCCAGTAGTATATCTAGCGGGAGTCTAAATGAGCAGTTCTTC
CASSISSGSLNEQFF
>TRBV5-1|NA|TRBD1|TRBJ2-3
TGCGCCAGCAGTCACAGGGGTTATACGCAGTATTTT
CASSHRGYTQYF
>TRBV9|NA|TRBD1|TRBJ2-5
TGTGCCAGCAGCGGTGGTGGGGGGACAGGGTTAGGGGAGACCCAGTACTTC
CASSGGGGTGLGETQYF
>TRBV5-1|once|NA|TRBJ2-3
TGCGCCAGCAGACCCGGACTGCTGGTTGATACGCAGTATTTT
CASRPGLLVDTQYF
>TRBV5-6|NA|NA|TRBJ2-7
TGTGCCAGCAGCCACCGGGTAGCACTTACCTACGAGCAGTACTTC
CASSHRVALTYEQYF